This TCR beta chain originates from a study of high-grade serous ovarian cancer treatment subgroups. Tumor tissue was taken before any definitive surgery or chemotherapy was given. This table comes from immunoSEQ multiplex PCR, and its TCRdb copy is limited to in-frame clones, with some not included. The sample carries about 2,000 clones, 75% to 85% recorded once. The ends were cut back, 5 bases at V and 5 bases at J, with 18 bases in the middle. The CDR3 runs 14 residues. Germline V lookup: CDR1 SQVTM, CDR2 ANQGSEA. V usage is TRBV29-1 and J usage is TRBJ2-5, with D possibly TRBD1 on 7 matching bases. This TCR was recovered from a human donor with high-grade serous ovarian cancer. Specimen: tumor tissue. For the CDR3, the DNA is TGCAGCGTTCCCTTCAGGGGGGCTCGGGAGACCCAGTACTTC. Amino acids: CSVPFRGARETQYF. The full variable domain, rest sourced from reference TRBV29-1 and TRBJ2-5, is SAVISQKPSRDICQRGTSLTIQCQVDSQVTMMFWYRQQPGQSLTLIATANQGSEATYESGFVIDKFPISRPNLTFSTLTVSNMSPEDSSIYLCSVPFRGARETQYFGPGTRLLVL.